This T cell receptor beta chain was retrieved from a study of early T cells in non-severe SARS-CoV-2 infection. Study overall: It was bulk RNA from unsorted whole blood that was sequenced, and the chains were unpaired.

This clonotype appeared many times. V was trimmed by 4 bases and J by 5 bases, leaving 21 bases between them. This CDR3 has 15 amino acids. CDR1 is DFQATT, CDR2 SNEGSKA, per germline (reference sequence). TCRdb ran MiXCR on the 5' RACE reads and lists one entry per CDR3 protein. The table lists about 69,000 distinct CDR3 sequences, roughly an eighth of them singletons. The gene calls are TRBV20-1 and TRBJ2-7; tentatively, D is TRBD1 (6 bases). The sequence was collected from an adult who was a healthcare worker with PCR-confirmed SARS-CoV-2 infection or an uninfected control (not recorded which). The sequenced sample consisted of whole blood. The CDR3 sequence: CSANRDKGWANEQYF. The CDR3 DNA is TGCAGTGCTAACCGGGACAAAGGCTGGGCCAACGAGCAGTACTTC.